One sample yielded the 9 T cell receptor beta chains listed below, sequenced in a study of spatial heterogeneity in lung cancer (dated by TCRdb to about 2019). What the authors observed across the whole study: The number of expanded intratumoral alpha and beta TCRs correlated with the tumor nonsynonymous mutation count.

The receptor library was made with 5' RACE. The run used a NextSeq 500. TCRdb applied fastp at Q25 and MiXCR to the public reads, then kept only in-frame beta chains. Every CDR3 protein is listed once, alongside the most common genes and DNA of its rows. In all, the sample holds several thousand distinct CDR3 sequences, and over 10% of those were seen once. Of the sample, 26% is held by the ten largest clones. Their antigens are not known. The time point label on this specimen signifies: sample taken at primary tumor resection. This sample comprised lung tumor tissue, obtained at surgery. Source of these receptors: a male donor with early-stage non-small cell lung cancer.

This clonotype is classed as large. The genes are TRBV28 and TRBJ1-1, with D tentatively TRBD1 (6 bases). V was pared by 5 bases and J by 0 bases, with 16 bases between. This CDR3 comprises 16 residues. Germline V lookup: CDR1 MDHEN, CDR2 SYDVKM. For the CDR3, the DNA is TGTGCCAGCAGTCCCCGGACAGATACATTGAACACTGAAGCTTTCTTT. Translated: CASSPRTDTLNTEAFF.

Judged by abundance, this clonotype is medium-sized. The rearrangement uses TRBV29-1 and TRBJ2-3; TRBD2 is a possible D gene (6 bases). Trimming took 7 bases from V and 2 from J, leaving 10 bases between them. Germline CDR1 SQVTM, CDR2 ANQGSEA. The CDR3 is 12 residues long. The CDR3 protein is CSGRADTDTQYF. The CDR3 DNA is TGCAGCGGGAGGGCCGACACAGATACGCAGTATTTT.

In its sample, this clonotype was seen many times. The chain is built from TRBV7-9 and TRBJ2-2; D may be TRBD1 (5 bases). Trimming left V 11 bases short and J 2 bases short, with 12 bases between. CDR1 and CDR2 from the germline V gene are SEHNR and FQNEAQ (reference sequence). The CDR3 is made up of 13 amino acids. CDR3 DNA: TGTGCCCCTGCTAGGGGTAACACCGGGGAGCTGTTTTTT. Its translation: CAPARGNTGELFF.

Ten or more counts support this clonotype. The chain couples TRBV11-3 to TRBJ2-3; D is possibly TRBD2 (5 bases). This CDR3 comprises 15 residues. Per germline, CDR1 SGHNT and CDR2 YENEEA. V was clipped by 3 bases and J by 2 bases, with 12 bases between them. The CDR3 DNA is TGTGCCAGCAGCTTTAGACGGGGATCCACAGATACGCAGTATTTT. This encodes CASSFRRGSTDTQYF.

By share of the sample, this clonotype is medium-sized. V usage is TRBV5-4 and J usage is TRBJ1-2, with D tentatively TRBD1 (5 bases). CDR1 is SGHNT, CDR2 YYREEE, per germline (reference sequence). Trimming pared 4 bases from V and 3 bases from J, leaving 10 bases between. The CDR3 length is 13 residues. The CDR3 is CASSHGTDYGYTF. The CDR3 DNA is TGTGCCAGCAGCCACGGGACCGACTATGGCTACACCTTC.

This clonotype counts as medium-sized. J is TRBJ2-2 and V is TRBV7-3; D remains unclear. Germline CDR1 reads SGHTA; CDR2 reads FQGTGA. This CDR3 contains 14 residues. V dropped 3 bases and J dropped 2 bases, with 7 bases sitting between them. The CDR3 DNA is TGTGCCAGCAGCTTGCTCTATAACACCGGGGAGCTGTTTTTT. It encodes CASSLLYNTGELFF.

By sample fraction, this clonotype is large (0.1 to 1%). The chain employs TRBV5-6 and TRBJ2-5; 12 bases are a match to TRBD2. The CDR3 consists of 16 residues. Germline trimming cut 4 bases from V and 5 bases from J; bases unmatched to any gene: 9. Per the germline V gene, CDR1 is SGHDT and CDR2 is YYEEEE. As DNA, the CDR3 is TGTGCCAGCAGCGTCGTGACTAGCGGGAGCGGGGAGACCCAGTACTTC. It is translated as CASSVVTSGSGETQYF.

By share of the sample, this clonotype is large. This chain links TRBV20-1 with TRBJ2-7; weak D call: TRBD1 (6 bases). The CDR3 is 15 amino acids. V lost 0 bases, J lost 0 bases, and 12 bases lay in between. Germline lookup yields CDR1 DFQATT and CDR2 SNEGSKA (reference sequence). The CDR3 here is CSARDVGASSYEQYF. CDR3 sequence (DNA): TGCAGTGCTAGAGATGTGGGGGCGAGCTCCTACGAGCAGTACTTC.

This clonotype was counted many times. This CDR3 reads CASSQDRFGLAGGDEQFF. The DNA for the CDR3 is TGCGCCAGCAGCCAAGACCGATTCGGACTAGCGGGAGGAGATGAGCAGTTCTTC. J is TRBJ2-1 and V is TRBV4-3; 14 positions match TRBD2. Germline V CDR1 and CDR2: LGHNA, YSLEER. Trimming took 0 bases from V and 8 from J; bases not matched to a gene: 9. CDR3 length equals 18 residues.